This TCR beta chain was identified in a study of regulatory T cells in long-lasting Graves disease (dated by TCRdb to the early 2020s). Describing the broader study: Antithyroid drugs had been taken for less than 3 months by newly diagnosed Graves' disease patients. Peripheral blood TCR sequencing and RNA sequencing compared persistent Graves' disease patients with newly diagnosed Graves' disease patients. The study was conducted in China and was registered as a clinical trial. TCR sequencing covered 13 persistent and approximately 20 newly diagnosed Graves' disease patients, around 35 samples in total.

The time point label for this specimen denotes: newly diagnosed GD, antithyroid drugs for less than 3 months. For both TCR sequencing and RNA sequencing, RNA was extracted from PBMCs in TRIzol. Graves' disease was diagnosed according to American Thyroid Association guidelines. Patients for the study were recruited at an endocrinology department in Xi'an, China. Each patient gave approximately 8.8 milliliters of peripheral blood, collected in an EDTA anticoagulant tube. Ficoll Paque Plus density gradient separation was used to isolate PBMCs, and no additional T cell sorting was done. An Agilent 2100 Bioanalyzer and agarose gel were used to check RNA quality, and a NanoDrop 2000 was used to measure RNA concentration. The table lists this clonotype with many counts. The antigen this receptor binds is unknown. No base-level quality is on record; no much larger clone is a single base apart. At the junction V is shortened by 5 bases and J by 5 bases, with 12 bases in between. CDR1 is given as SGHVS and CDR2 as FNYEAQ, both from the germline V gene. The CDR3, from cysteine to phenylalanine, totals 13 residues. The DNA shown is the 39-base CDR3, in frame from base 1.

The library was obtained by multiplex PCR. Sequenced using an Illumina HiSeq 4000. TCR beta libraries were built with iRepertoire HTBI primers and Arm-PCR amplification of CDR3 regions. Before sequencing, the PCR products underwent gel purification. The original pipeline was this. Gene usage analysis of CDR3 amino acid clonotypes used the approximately 62 TRBV and around 14 TRBJ segments found across samples. COPE and FqMerger were used to merge the filtered high-quality paired reads into contigs. BLAST was used to align contigs to the IMGT TRBV, TRBD and TRBJ reference genes, and CDR3 was defined following IMGT. Any clonotype with a frequency above 0.1% was counted as a highly expanded clone. Shannon entropy was used to measure repertoire diversity, and the Gini coefficient was used to measure V-J evenness. A clonotype found in more than one individual was treated as public. Starting from the raw public reads, TCRdb applied fastp trimming at Q25, assembled clones with MiXCR and retained in-frame beta chains. Each entry merges the rows of one CDR3 protein and shows their most common DNA and genes. TCRdb, not the original authors, processed these V and J calls. The sample table shows 600,000 to 650,000 distinct CDR3 sequences, and 15% to 20% are seen once. The top ten clones comprise more than 15% of the sample.

General study outcomes and caveats: Lower TCR Shannon entropy and fewer highly expanded clones were observed in persistent Graves' disease patients than in newly diagnosed patients, which suggested clonal expansion. Persistent disease showed preferential use of TRBV28, TRBJ1-2 and TRBJ2-5, whereas newly diagnosed disease favored TRBV20-1 and TRBJ2-1. Sequencing and analysis were limited to the TCR beta chain. More public clonotypes were shared among persistent patients (over 2,500) than among newly diagnosed patients (over 900). The authors noted that the small sample size was a limitation that may lower accuracy. Peripheral blood alone was examined, since thyroid tissue, which constituted the primary lesion, could not be accessed.

Separately, the same data were catalogued under a study of T cells in Graves' hyperthyroidism and ophthalmopathy. The second study's paper adds: A patient counted as having stable Graves' hyperthyroidism if no progression to ophthalmopathy occurred over 18 months of follow-up. Hyperthyroidism patients were aged 18 to 65 years and newly diagnosed, with disease duration of less than 2 months. Patients with uncontrolled infections, other autoimmune diseases, pregnancy or lactation were excluded. Diagnoses relied on clinical symptoms, serum thyroxine and TRAb, thyroid ultrasound and orbital computed tomography. For the first round of RT-PCR on the TCR CDR3, the HTBI primer set was used together with the Qiagen OneStep RT-PCR kit. Most expanded thyroid clonotypes (frequency above 0.001) were also detected in blood, suggesting blood repertoires may reflect thyroid immune responses. A 13 V-J signature model separated ophthalmopathy from stable hyperthyroidism, with around 91% sensitivity and roughly 84% specificity in cross-validation and 80%/75% in testing. In validation, the model predicted progression to ophthalmopathy a median of roughly six months before onset, with 70% to 71% sensitivity and about 72% specificity. To identify TCR V-J signatures that set the groups apart, the researchers used a discovery cohort of about a hundred patients, made up of 40 to 45 with Graves' ophthalmopathy and some 60 with stable Graves' hyperthyroidism. Prospective prediction of ophthalmopathy was tested in an independent validation cohort consisting of 18 to 20 hyperthyroidism patients and approximately 16 patients who later progressed to ophthalmopathy. The 75 to 100 discovery patients were divided at random into training and test sets in a 7:3 ratio. In more than five Graves' hyperthyroidism patients, the study also compared T-cell repertoires from thyroid tissue with T-cell repertoires from blood. Following sampling, methimazole starting at 30 mg daily was given to hyperthyroidism patients, and high-dose intravenous methylprednisolone was given to ophthalmopathy patients. Libraries were constructed in a second round of multiplex PCR, after which size selection and purification were carried out. Paired-end sequencing of the libraries was performed with 100 bp reads on an Illumina HiSeq2000. SOAPnuke was used to process the raw data, throwing out any read that contained adapters or uncalled bases, had a mean Phred below 15, or lacked an exact constant-primer or identifier match. COPE v1.2.5 was used to merge high-quality paired reads, and clonotypes were defined as unique nucleotide sequences. MiTCR v1.1 was used to align clonotypes to the IMGT TRBV, TRBD and TRBJ reference segments. The analysis was restricted to V-J combinations with a frequency above 0.0001, which together covered around 99% of the repertoires. The TCS score was defined as F50 (clonal expansion) divided by E x V (chaos), with BLOSUM62-based TCRdist calculated between CDR3 peptides within each V-J. Welch's t-statistics and random forest reduced 500 to 650 V-J features to 10 to 15, which were used in a naive Bayes classifier (R e1071). No statistical method was used to set the sample size in advance, and investigators knew the group allocation. TCR Vbeta CDR3 sequencing of 140 or so peripheral blood samples (over 40 ophthalmopathy, under 80 hyperthyroidism and roughly 17 progressor patients) is reported in the paper.

The source was peripheral blood mononuclear cells (PBMCs), collected at new diagnosis, from a patient treated with antithyroid drugs. This sequence originates from a woman aged 25 to 39 with Graves disease. Donor details come from another sample of the same person, matched by shared clones. The chain couples TRBV7-6 to TRBJ2-5, with no D gene named confidently. Here the CDR3 is given as CASSRTERETQYF. The nucleotide sequence is TGTGCCAGCAGCCGGACGGAGAGGGAGACCCAGTACTTC.